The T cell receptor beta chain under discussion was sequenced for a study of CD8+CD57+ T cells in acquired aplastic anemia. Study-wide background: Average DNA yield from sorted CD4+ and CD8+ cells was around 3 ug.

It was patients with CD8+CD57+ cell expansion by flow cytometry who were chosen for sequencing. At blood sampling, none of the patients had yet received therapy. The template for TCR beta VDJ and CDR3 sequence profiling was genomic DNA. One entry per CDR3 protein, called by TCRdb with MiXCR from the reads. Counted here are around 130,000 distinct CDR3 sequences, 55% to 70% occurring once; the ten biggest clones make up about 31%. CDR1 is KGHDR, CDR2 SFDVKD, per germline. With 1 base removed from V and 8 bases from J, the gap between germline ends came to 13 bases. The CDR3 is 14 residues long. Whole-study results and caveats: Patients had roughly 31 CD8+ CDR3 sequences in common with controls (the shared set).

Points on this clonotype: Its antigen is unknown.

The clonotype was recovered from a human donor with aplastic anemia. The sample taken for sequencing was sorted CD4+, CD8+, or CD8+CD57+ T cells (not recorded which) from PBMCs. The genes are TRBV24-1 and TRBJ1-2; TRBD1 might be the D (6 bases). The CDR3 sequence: CATSDFTSGEGYTF. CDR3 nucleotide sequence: TGTGCCACCAGTGATTTTACTTCAGGGGAAGGCTACACCTTC.